Below, 5 T cell receptor beta chains from the same sample are listed, as sequenced in a study of T cells in women clearing cervical HPV infection. Here immunoSEQ multiplex PCR was the method, and the copy in TCRdb shows in-frame clones only, minus some. The data show 25,000 to 35,000 clones, and the top ten clones hold 4.2%. The sequencing sample was made of blood buffy coat. These receptors were obtained from a woman aged 18 to 75 with a cervical HPV16 infection that either progressed to CIN3+ or cleared (not recorded which).

As concerns this clone: Coverage ceases 3 residues before the CDR3 finishes, and the germline J gene fills in the end. The rearrangement links TRBV4-2 to TRBJ2-7; 10 positions agree with TRBD2. The length of the CDR3 is 17 residues. After removal of 4 bases from V and 5 bases from J, the junction contained 14 bases not matched to a gene. Germline lookup yields CDR1 LGHNA and CDR2 YNFKEQ. The covered CDR3 bases are TGTGCCAGCAGCCGGGGTAGGGCTAGCGGGAGCGGCGACGAG. Translated, it gives CASSRGRASGSGDE. In full, the CDR3 reads CASSRGRASGSGDEQYF.

Comments on this clone: The CDR3 extends 3 residues past the end of the read, so its final part is completed from the germline J gene. The chain carries TRBV19 and TRBJ2-1; D might be TRBD1 (6 bases). V dropped 5 bases and J dropped 5 bases, with 19 bases sitting between them. Germline lookup yields CDR1 LNHDA and CDR2 SQIVND (reference sequence). CDR3 size: 16 residues. Here the CDR3 reads CASSALQGAGDNEQFF. Incomplete CDR3 DNA: TGTGCCAGTAGTGCCCTACAAGGGGCAGGGGACAATGAG. The variable domain in full, with the rest retrieved from reference TRBV19 and TRBJ2-1, is DGGITQSPKYLFRKEGQNVTLSCEQNLNHDAMYWYRQDPGQGLRLIYYSQIVNDFQKGDIAEGYSVSREKKESFPLTVTSAQKNPTAFYLCASSALQGAGDNEQFFGPGTRLTVL.

Concerning this clone: The read ends 3 residues before the CDR3 terminus; that terminus is restored from the germline J gene. The gene calls are TRBV5-4 and TRBJ2-3, with 7 positions matching TRBD2. CDR1 is SGHNT, CDR2 YYREEE, per germline (reference sequence). This CDR3 is built from 16 residues. V gave up 4 bases and J gave up 6 bases; unmatched junction bases: 14. The sequenced CDR3 bases are TGTGCCAGCAGCGTAGAAAGCGGGACCCGCGGGGATACG. It specifies CASSVESGTRGDT. The whole CDR3 sequence reads CASSVESGTRGDTQYF.

This CDR3 is CASSPDRGSYEQYF. Incomplete CDR3 DNA: TGTGCCAGCAGCCCGGACAGGGGCTCCTACGAG. The chain has TRBV7-2 and TRBJ2-7; 9 nucleotides match TRBD1. The CDR3 end is not reached by the read, which stops 3 residues before it; the germline J gene fills it in. The V and J ends lost 5 bases and 0 bases, in that order; junction bases with no gene match: 2. CDR1 is SGHTA and CDR2 is FQGNSA in the germline V gene. CDR3 length: 14 amino acids.

A word on this clone: The DNA ends 3 residues before the CDR3 does, and the rest of the CDR3 is filled in from the germline J gene. The chain has TRBV5-1 and TRBJ2-1, with 10 bases fitting TRBD2. Losses at the gene ends were 3 bases for V and 5 bases for J; bases not matched to a gene: 5. The CDR3 extends over 15 amino acids. Per germline, CDR1 SGHRS and CDR2 YFSETQ. CDR3 DNA, as far as it was read: TGCGCCAGCAGCTACGGACTAGCGGCTGACAATGAG. This codes for CASSYGLAADNE. The entire CDR3 protein reads CASSYGLAADNEQFF.